Below are 23 T cell receptor beta chains sequenced from a single sample in a study of cytomegalovirus exposure and HLA in healthy donors. The primer mix had 60 Vbeta and 13 Jbeta primers. TCRdb's table, derived via immunoSEQ multiplex PCR, lists solely in-frame clones and lacks some. This sample's table reports approximately 120,000 clones. The sample taken for sequencing was PBMCs. These receptor sequences come from a man aged 40-50 years in good health and CMV-seronegative.

This chain joins TRBV6-1 and TRBJ2-7; 12 positions agree with TRBD2. Germline lookup yields CDR1 MNHNS and CDR2 SASEGT. The ends lost 4 bases at V and 3 bases at J; junction bases unmatched: 4. This CDR3 region has 15 residues. DNA of the CDR3: TGTGCCAGCAGTGGGCTAGCGGGAGGGAACTACGAGCAGTACTTC. Amino acid sequence: CASSGLAGGNYEQYF.

The V and J genes are TRBV19 and TRBJ1-1; perhaps TRBD1 as D (6 bases). Germline V lookup: CDR1 LNHDA, CDR2 SQIVND (reference sequence). V was pared by 7 bases and J by 4 bases, with 13 bases between. The CDR3 runs 13 residues. The CDR3 DNA sequence: TGTGCCAGTATCCCACAGGGCGGCACTGAAGCTTTCTTT. This encodes CASIPQGGTEAFF.

The gene calls are TRBV5-4 and TRBJ2-6; D uncertain. Germline CDR1 is SGHNT and CDR2 is YYREEE (reference sequence). V was clipped by 1 base and J by 2 bases, with 4 bases between them. The CDR3 covers 14 residues. As DNA, the CDR3 is TGTGCCAGCAGCTTGTATCCTGGGGCCAACGTCCTGACTTTC. Residues: CASSLYPGANVLTF.

This chain links TRBV19 with TRBJ2-1; TRBD2 matches 8 bases. CDR3 length equals 20 residues. J was trimmed by 3 bases and V by 0 bases; bases with no gene match: 16. CDR1 LNHDA and CDR2 SQIVND come from the germline V gene (reference sequence). The CDR3 bases are TGTGCCAGTAGTATAGATCCAGGTGGGGGAGCGGGAGTGCGCTACAATGAGCAGTTCTTC. Encoded protein: CASSIDPGGGAGVRYNEQFF.

This chain joins TRBV5-6 and TRBJ1-1; TRBD1 matches at 8 bases. This CDR3 is 13 amino acids long. V shed 5 bases, J shed 4 bases, and the junction held 4 bases outside the gene matches. Germline V gives CDR1 SGHDT, CDR2 YYEEEE. For the CDR3, the DNA is TGTGCCAGCAGAGGACAGGGTTTCACTGAAGCTTTCTTT. Encoded protein: CASRGQGFTEAFF.

The CDR3 is CASRGLVTTRGTQYF. The CDR3 bases are TGCGCCAGCAGGGGACTAGTGACTACCCGGGGTACGCAGTATTTT. The chain recombines TRBV10-1 with TRBJ2-3; TRBD2 aligns across 8 bases. Looked up from germline, CDR1 is WNHNN and CDR2 is SYGVQD (reference sequence). V shed 6 bases, J shed 8 bases, and the junction held 13 bases outside the gene matches. CDR3 length: 15 amino acids.

The rearrangement links TRBV5-6 to TRBJ2-2; tentatively, D is TRBD1 (6 bases). Germline V CDR1 and CDR2: SGHDT, YYEEEE. This CDR3 region has 14 residues. With 2 bases removed from V and 3 bases from J, the gap between germline ends came to 8 bases. The chain's CDR3 is CASSFGTYTGELFF. CDR3 DNA sequence: TGTGCCAGCAGCTTCGGGACATACACCGGGGAGCTGTTTTTT. The full variable domain, in which reference TRBV5-6 and TRBJ2-2 provide the parts outside the CDR3, is DAGVTQSPTHLIKTRGQQVTLRCSPKSGHDTVSWYQQALGQGPQFIFQYYEEEERQRGNFPDRFSGHQFPNYSSELNVNALLLGDSALYLCASSFGTYTGELFFGEGSRLTVL.

The rearrangement links TRBV29-1 to TRBJ1-1, with 10 bases aligning to TRBD1. J gave up 0 bases and V 5 bases, and 12 bases lay outside the gene matches. From germline, CDR1 is SQVTM and CDR2 ANQGSEA. The CDR3 sequence is 17 residues long. The DNA of the CDR3 is TGCAGCGTTTACCGGGACAGGGGATATGGCTTGAACACTGAAGCTTTCTTT. Translation gives CSVYRDRGYGLNTEAFF.

This rearrangement joins TRBV28 to TRBJ1-4, with D possibly being TRBD1 (5 bases). The CDR3 loop spans 14 amino acids. V lost 10 bases and J 4 bases, leaving 16 bases between the germline ends. Per germline, CDR1 MDHEN and CDR2 SYDVKM. The CDR3 nucleotides are TGTGCCACCCGCGGGGGGGGGAATAATGAAAAACTGTTTTTT. Its translation: CATRGGGNNEKLFF.

The chain is built from TRBV5-6 and TRBJ2-1; 7 bases are a match to TRBD1. This CDR3 contains 15 residues. Germline V gene lookup returns CDR1 SGHDT and CDR2 YYEEEE. V lost 1 base and J lost 7; bases outside the gene matches: 8. CDR3 sequence (DNA): TGTGCCAGCAGCTTGCGGCCGACAGGGTTGAATGAGCAGTTCTTC. Protein sequence: CASSLRPTGLNEQFF.

The genes are TRBV6-5 and TRBJ1-1, with no clear D. CDR1 is MNHEY and CDR2 is SVGAGI in the germline V gene. Trimming took off 10 bases at V and 1 base at J, with 10 bases between the two ends. The CDR3 has 12 amino acids. CDR3 amino acids: CATGRQNTEAFF. CDR3 coding DNA: TGTGCCACGGGAAGACAGAACACTGAAGCTTTCTTT.

The DNA for the CDR3 is TGTGCCATCAGTGCCGGGACTAGCGGGATCGGAGGAGGAAATGAGCAGTTCTTC. The encoded protein is CAISAGTSGIGGGNEQFF. The chain couples TRBV10-3 to TRBJ2-1, with 13 bases aligning to TRBD2. Germline V gene sequence: CDR1 ENHRY, CDR2 SYGVKD. The J segment lost 7 bases and the V segment lost 4 bases, leaving 13 bases of the junction unmatched. The CDR3 spans 18 residues.

The rearrangement joins TRBV28 to TRBJ2-3, with 8 bases fitting TRBD1. Losses at the gene ends were 6 bases for V and 4 bases for J; bases not matched to a gene: 6. Germline V gene sequence: CDR1 MDHEN, CDR2 SYDVKM. The CDR3 runs 14 residues. CDR3 residues: CASRPGTGSDTQYF. Written as DNA, the CDR3 is TGTGCCAGCAGGCCCGGGACAGGATCAGATACGCAGTATTTT.

The chain has TRBV6-6 and TRBJ2-6; the D is unclear. Per the germline V gene, CDR1 is MNHNY and CDR2 is SVGAGI (reference sequence). Trimming left V 6 bases short and J 0 bases short, with 12 bases between. CDR3 size: 16 residues. CDR3 sequence: CASRDGQSSGANVLTF. CDR3 coding DNA: TGTGCCAGCAGGGATGGGCAAAGCTCTGGGGCCAACGTCCTGACTTTC.

The chain couples TRBV5-1 to TRBJ2-7; 8 bases are shared with TRBD1. V trimming: 1 base; J trimming: 6 bases; junction bases outside the gene matches: 15. The CDR3 has 17 residues. Germline CDR1 and CDR2: SGHRS and YFSETQ. This chain's CDR3 is CASSLIGTGGNRGEQYF. DNA for the CDR3: TGCGCCAGCAGCTTGATCGGGACAGGAGGAAATCGCGGCGAGCAGTACTTC.

The V gene is TRBV7-8, the J gene TRBJ2-3; 9 bases align to TRBD2. This CDR3 has 16 amino acids. CDR1 and CDR2 from the germline V gene are SGHVS and FQNEAQ. Trimming took 1 base from V and 2 from J; bases not matched to a gene: 4. This CDR3 reads CASSLGLAGPTDTQYF. The CDR3 bases are TGTGCCAGCAGCTTAGGGCTAGCGGGACCCACAGATACGCAGTATTTT.

V is TRBV12-5 and J is TRBJ1-2; D is possibly TRBD1 (6 bases). The V and J ends lost 0 bases and 0 bases respectively, with 20 bases between them. Germline-derived CDR1 and CDR2 are LGHNT and FRNRAP. The CDR3 spans 19 residues. CDR3 protein: CASGLVLVGATAANYGYTF. For the CDR3, the DNA is TGTGCTAGTGGTTTGGTACTGGTGGGGGCGACGGCGGCTAACTATGGCTACACCTTC.

The CDR3 DNA sequence: TGTGCCAGCAGCGTAGGGATGGCGGTCAACTCTGGAAACACCATATATTTT. Translated, it gives CASSVGMAVNSGNTIYF. This chain joins TRBV9 and TRBJ1-3; D ambiguous. The CDR3 covers 17 residues. Trimming shortened V by 0 bases and J by 0 bases, and 13 bases separated the two germline ends. The germline V gene encodes CDR1 SGDLS and CDR2 YYNGEE.

The V gene is TRBV6-1, the J gene TRBJ1-2, with 7 bases identical to TRBD1. The CDR3 runs to 17 residues. Germline CDR1 reads MNHNS; CDR2 reads SASEGT. J gave up 5 bases and V 3 bases, and 15 bases lay outside the gene matches. The CDR3, as DNA: TGTGCCAGCAGTGACCCGGGACAGATCTCTCCTCGGTATGGCTACACCTTC. Amino acid sequence: CASSDPGQISPRYGYTF.

V is TRBV5-1 and J is TRBJ2-3, with 10 bases fitting TRBD2. V gave up 5 bases and J gave up 2 bases; unmatched junction bases: 8. The CDR3 is 16 amino acids. Looked up from germline, CDR1 is SGHRS and CDR2 is YFSETQ. The CDR3 region is CASREDSGRITDTQYF. CDR3 bases: TGCGCCAGCAGAGAGGATAGCGGGAGGATCACAGATACGCAGTATTTT. The full variable domain, in which reference TRBV5-1 and TRBJ2-3 provide the parts outside the CDR3, is KAGVTQTPRYLIKTRGQQVTLSCSPISGHRSVSWYQQTPGQGLQFLFEYFSETQRNKGNFPGRFSGRQFSNSRSEMNVSTLELGDSALYLCASREDSGRITDTQYFGPGTRLTVL.

The V call is TRBV9, the J call TRBJ2-3; perhaps TRBD1 as D (7 bases). V was clipped by 4 bases and J by 3 bases, with 15 bases between them. The CDR3 length is 15 residues. CDR1 is SGDLS and CDR2 is YYNGEE in the germline V gene. CDR3 loop: CASSLRQGGTDTQYF. CDR3 in DNA: TGTGCCAGCAGCCTCAGACAGGGAGGTACAGATACGCAGTATTTT.

The rearrangement uses TRBV7-9 and TRBJ2-2; D uncertain. The ends were cut back, 8 bases at V and 0 bases at J, with 16 bases in the middle. This CDR3 region has 16 residues. CDR1 and CDR2 from the germline V gene are SEHNR and FQNEAQ (reference sequence). The CDR3 bases are TGTGCCAGCGCGCCCATAGCACCCGCGAACACCGGGGAGCTGTTTTTT. As protein: CASAPIAPANTGELFF.

To note about this clone: One end of the junction does not line up with germline, which may come from a read error. This chain joins TRBV7-7 and TRBJ2-5; no clear D gene. The germline gives CDR1 SSHAT, CDR2 FNYEAQ (reference sequence). This CDR3 region has 13 residues. The CDR3: CASSLVLQETQYF. CDR3 nucleotides: TGTGCTAGCAGCTTAGTATTACAAGAGACCCAGTACTTC.